What follows is one TCR beta chain and its context. Extraction and reverse transcription of RNA yielded cDNA as the sequencing template. Measured with immunoSEQ multiplex PCR; TCRdb has only the in-frame clones, and not every one. This sample has over 200,000 clones, with 64% found just once. Treatment meaning: oral pan-JAK inhibitor, 5-10 mg twice daily. The source of the sample is a study of CD8+ T cells in alopecia areata. The CDR3 is made up of 17 amino acids. The V segment lost 3 bases and the J segment 7 bases; nucleotides outside the gene matches: 15. Germline V gene lookup returns CDR1 MGHDK and CDR2 SYGVNS.

The V call is TRBV25-1, the J call TRBJ2-1; 7 bases fit TRBD1. This TCR was recovered from a human donor with alopecia areata. The sequencing used CD4+ T cells sorted from blood, collected at week 4, from a patient treated with tofacitinib. CDR3 sequence reads: CASSDISRGSLRNEQFF. The CDR3 nucleotides read TGTGCCAGCAGTGATATATCCAGGGGGTCCCTAAGGAATGAGCAGTTCTTC.